This T cell receptor (beta chain) emerged from a study of blood T cell repertoires in COVID-19 (TCRdb year 2020). Regarding the research as a whole: Samples covering the acute and convalescent phases of COVID-19 were provided by collaborators in the United States, Italy and Spain. The material from the prospective study consisted of cDNA or gDNA derived from T cells, B-cell-depleted T cells, or PBMCs. Deeply sampled blood TCRbeta repertoires from subjects exposed to, actively infected with, or recovered from COVID-19 were included in the dataset. The repertoires were released in a freely available public database intended as a resource for research on the immune response to SARS-CoV-2. The samples were drawn from two sources: the first 160 participants of the ongoing ImmuneRACE study, and fewer than 1,500 subjects contributed by 6 global collaborators. A de-identified subject ID, COVID-19 status, age in years and sex were almost always included in the sample metadata. Where available, HLA class I and class II types were taken from metadata supplied by the sample provider and were not determined by assay-based typing.

TCRbeta CDR3 regions were amplified from genomic DNA by means of the immunoSEQ Assay, a bias-controlled multiplex PCR. The authors processed their data as follows. The number of nucleated cells in each sample was estimated by amplification of reference gene primers within the assay. To quantify the absolute abundance of each unique TCRbeta CDR3 rearrangement, sequence reads were collapsed and filtered. For each sample, productive Simpson clonality was calculated as the square root of Simpson's diversity index over productive rearrangements. The immuneACCESS repertoire file appears here via TCRdb, limited to in-frame rearrangements. These files lack a portion of the clones; in checked studies, under half of the deficit traces to unresolved V genes, and the cause of the others is not known. V and J calls and clone size follow that table, whereas D and trimming were derived from the DNA. The sample table holds nearly 100,000 clones, of which approximately 86% were seen once. The leading ten clones occupy roughly 1.7% of the sample.

The investigation overall reported the following: The quantity of clinical and demographic metadata differed by source and by participant and was supplied without curation.

Whole blood was collected in K2EDTA tubes by collaborating institutions according to the institutions' own protocols. For TCRbeta analysis, collaborators shipped samples as frozen whole blood, isolated PBMCs, or DNA extracted from either of those sample types. As for this clone: Its recognized antigen is unknown. No base quality information exists; no much larger clone differs at one position.

Based on the germline V gene, the CDR1 and CDR2 sequences are MDHEN and SYDVKM. The CDR3 holds 14 amino acids from the cysteine to the phenylalanine. The retained sequence is limited to the CDR3, 42 bases, with the frame set at the first base. The V end loses 7 bases and the J end loses 5 bases, and a stretch of 14 bases separates them. Here the chain combines TRBV28 and TRBJ1-4, and TRBD1 may be the D gene, going by 6 matching bases. The receptor comes from an elderly man with acute or convalescent COVID-19. The material sequenced was peripheral blood. For the CDR3, the sequence is CASNSETGNEKLFF. The DNA reads TGTGCCAGCAACTCCGAAACAGGGAATGAAAAACTGTTTTTT.